The clone carrying this T cell receptor (beta chain) has a handful of counts. What it binds is unknown. The record originates from a study of identical twins. CDR1 is MDHEN and CDR2 is SYDVKM in the germline V gene. V lost 7 bases and J 0 bases, leaving 10 bases between the germline ends. The CDR3 sequence is 13 residues long. Findings and limits, study-wide: Insertions ran lower in abundant cord blood beta clonotypes, though not in memory repertoires. Models underestimated out-of-frame TCR alpha sharing in monozygotic twins.

TCRdb reanalysed the 5' RACE reads using MiXCR and keeps one entry per CDR3 protein. The repertoire consists of about 240,000 distinct CDR3 sequences, with 7.5% occurring once and the leading ten covering around 5%. These data are also associated with another study on yellow fever vaccine responses in identical twins.

The gene calls are TRBV28 and TRBJ2-7; D call uncertain. The source of this sequence is a woman aged 18 to 35 in good health. The sample was CD8+ T cells sorted from blood. The CDR3 nucleotides read TGTGCCAGCACCCCGGGTCTCTCCTACGAGCAGTACTTC. Translation: CASTPGLSYEQYF.